This entry describes one T cell receptor (beta chain). This sample is part of a study of blood T cell repertoires in COVID-19. Repertoires were generated with immunoSEQ multiplex PCR, while TCRdb's copy carries only in-frame clones and drops some. The sample contains around 150,000 clones, 70% to 90% of which appear only once. Germline assignment: CDR1 LNHDA and CDR2 SQIVND (reference sequence). CDR3 length equals 14 residues. The V segment lost 9 bases and the J segment 2 bases; nucleotides outside the gene matches: 3. The sample comprised peripheral blood. The chain carries TRBV19 and TRBJ2-6; 8 positions agree with TRBD1. The source of this sequence is a man aged 65-85 years with acute or convalescent COVID-19. The CDR3 region is CASQDRAGANVLTF. The CDR3 DNA reads as TGTGCCAGCCAGGACAGGGCTGGGGCCAACGTCCTGACTTTC.